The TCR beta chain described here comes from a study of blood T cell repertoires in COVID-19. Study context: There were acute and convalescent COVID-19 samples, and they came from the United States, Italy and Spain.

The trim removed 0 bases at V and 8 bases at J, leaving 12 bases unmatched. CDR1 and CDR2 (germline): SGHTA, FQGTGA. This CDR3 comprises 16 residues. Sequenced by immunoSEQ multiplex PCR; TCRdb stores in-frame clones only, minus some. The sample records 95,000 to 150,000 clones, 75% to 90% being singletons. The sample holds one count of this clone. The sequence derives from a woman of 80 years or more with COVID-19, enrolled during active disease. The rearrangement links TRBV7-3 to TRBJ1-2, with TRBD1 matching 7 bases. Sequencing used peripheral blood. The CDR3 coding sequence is TGTGCCAGCAGCTTAACCCCCGGGGGGGCAGGGGGAGGCTACACCTTC. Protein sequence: CASSLTPGGAGGGYTF.